Below are 21 T cell receptor beta chains sequenced from a single sample in a study of cytomegalovirus exposure and HLA in healthy donors. Amplification used 60 Vbeta primers and 13 Jbeta primers. This table comes from immunoSEQ multiplex PCR, and its TCRdb copy is limited to in-frame clones, with some not included. The data contain 150,000 to 180,000 clones, about four fifths of them singletons. The sample comprised PBMCs. The receptors were gathered from a man younger than 35 in good health and CMV-seronegative.

The chain recombines TRBV5-1 with TRBJ2-1, with D uncertain. The germline V and J ends were trimmed by 1 base and 4 bases, with 12 bases remaining between them. The germline V gene encodes CDR1 SGHRS and CDR2 YFSETQ. This CDR3 spans 15 amino acids. The CDR3 nucleotides read TGCGCCAGCAGCTTGTTCGAACAGACGTACAATGAGCAGTTCTTC. Translated: CASSLFEQTYNEQFF.

This clone came up a few times. V and J are TRBV2 and TRBJ2-7, with 8 positions matching TRBD1. J was trimmed by 9 bases and V by 4 bases; bases with no gene match: 8. Germline loops: CDR1 SNHLY, CDR2 FYNNEI. CDR3 length: 13 amino acids. CDR3 in DNA: TGTGCCAGCAGTGCACAGGGGGAAAATGGGCAGTACGTC. Its protein product is CASSAQGENGQYV.

This clone appeared a few times. The gene calls are TRBV27 and TRBJ1-5; 9 nucleotides align to TRBD1. The CDR3 extends over 14 amino acids. Germline V gene sequence: CDR1 MNHEY, CDR2 SMNVEV (reference sequence). With 5 bases clipped from V and 5 bases from J, the junction kept 4 bases outside the gene matches. The CDR3 DNA reads as TGTGCCAGCAGTCCCGGGACAGGGTATCAGCCCCAGCATTTT. Translation gives CASSPGTGYQPQHF.

This rearrangement joins TRBV5-1 to TRBJ1-1; 8 nucleotides match TRBD1. Germline CDR1 is SGHRS and CDR2 is YFSETQ. V shed 2 bases, J shed 3 bases, and the junction held 9 bases outside the gene matches. CDR3 length: 16 residues. Here the CDR3 reads CASSFGAGGAYTEAFF. The CDR3 DNA follows: TGCGCCAGCAGCTTTGGGGCAGGGGGCGCCTACACTGAAGCTTTCTTT.

The rearrangement uses TRBV7-2 and TRBJ2-6, with a tentative D call TRBD1 (5 bases). The V end lost 4 bases, the J end lost 0 bases, and 7 bases lay between the germline ends. Germline V gene lookup returns CDR1 SGHTA and CDR2 FQGNSA. The CDR3 spans 15 residues. The CDR3 DNA reads TGTGCCAGCAGCTCGGACAACTCTGGGGCCAACGTCCTGACTTTC. Protein product: CASSSDNSGANVLTF.

V gene TRBV7-6 combines with J gene TRBJ1-3, with 8 bases identical to TRBD1. CDR3 length: 18 amino acids. Germline CDR1 and CDR2: SGHVS and FNYEAQ. J was trimmed by 0 bases and V by 5 bases; bases with no gene match: 12. CDR3 amino acids: CASSPPWTGTSSGNTIYF. CDR3 nucleotides: TGTGCCAGCAGCCCCCCATGGACAGGGACGAGCTCTGGAAACACCATATATTTT.

V and J are TRBV11-3 and TRBJ2-1; weak D call: TRBD2 (6 bases). This CDR3 is 15 amino acids long. Trimming took 1 base from V and 6 from J, leaving 13 bases between them. Germline CDR1 SGHNT, CDR2 YENEEA. CDR3 sequence: CASSLAGTQGNEQFF. Here the CDR3 DNA reads TGTGCCAGCAGCTTAGCCGGGACTCAGGGCAATGAGCAGTTCTTC.

The chain recombines TRBV2 with TRBJ2-2; 10 bases map to TRBD2. Germline V gene lookup returns CDR1 SNHLY and CDR2 FYNNEI. The junction had 4 bases not matched to a gene; V was cut back by 1 base and J by 2 bases. The length of the CDR3 is 17 residues. The CDR3 loop is CASSEGLAGANTGELFF. The CDR3 nucleotides read TGTGCCAGCAGTGAAGGCCTAGCGGGGGCCAACACCGGGGAGCTGTTTTTT.

This clone was observed once. The chain uses TRBV19 and TRBJ1-5; D gene ambiguous. Trimming pared 5 bases from V and 5 bases from J, leaving 10 bases between. The CDR3 has 13 amino acids. CDR1 LNHDA and CDR2 SQIVND come from the germline V gene (reference sequence). The CDR3 region has the DNA TGTGCCAGTAGTCCAGGACTTTATCAGCCCCAGCATTTT. This gives the protein CASSPGLYQPQHF.

The genes are TRBV7-8 and TRBJ2-7; tentative D call: TRBD2 (6 bases). The V gene lost 1 base and the J gene lost 6 bases, with 13 bases spanning the gap. The CDR3 runs 14 residues. The germline CDR1 and CDR2 sequences are SGHVS and FQNEAQ. CDR3 bases: TGTGCCAGCAGCTTAGGGAGGGTTGGACGCGAGCAGTACGTC. This codes for CASSLGRVGREQYV.

This chain joins TRBV6-1 and TRBJ2-3; D remains ambiguous. Trimming removed 2 bases at V and 4 bases at J, with 10 bases between. CDR1 is MNHNS and CDR2 is SASEGT in the germline V gene. The CDR3 runs 14 residues. CDR3 loop: CASSEFGLADTQYF. The CDR3 coding sequence is TGTGCCAGCAGTGAATTCGGGTTAGCAGATACGCAGTATTTT.

The J gene is TRBJ2-7, the V gene TRBV29-1; 9 bases are a match to TRBD1. This CDR3 has 12 residues. V gave up 6 bases and J gave up 6 bases; unmatched junction bases: 6. The germline V gene encodes CDR1 SQVTM and CDR2 ANQGSEA. The CDR3 spells CSVGQGSVEQYF. CDR3 DNA: TGCAGCGTGGGACAGGGATCGGTCGAGCAGTACTTC.

The chain recombines TRBV4-3 with TRBJ2-5; 7 bases map to TRBD1. Germline V CDR1 and CDR2: LGHNA, YSLEER. The CDR3 consists of 17 residues. J was trimmed by 2 bases and V by 1 base; bases with no gene match: 10. CDR3 DNA sequence: TGCGCCAGCAGCCAAGGTCTAGGCAGGGGGTTACAAGAGACCCAGTACTTC. It codes for CASSQGLGRGLQETQYF.

The V and J genes are TRBV19 and TRBJ1-2; D call uncertain. CDR3 size: 11 residues. The germline V and J ends were trimmed by 8 bases and 7 bases, with 11 bases remaining between them. The germline CDR1 and CDR2 sequences are LNHDA and SQIVND (reference sequence). The CDR3 DNA reads TGTGCCAGTCGGTTGGAGGGTGGCTACACCTTC. Translation: CASRLEGGYTF.

This clone was counted once. V is TRBV5-1 and J is TRBJ1-6; 8 positions match TRBD1. V gave up 0 bases and J gave up 12 bases; unmatched junction bases: 11. This CDR3 has 16 amino acids. The germline V gene has CDR1 SGHRS and CDR2 YFSETQ. CDR3 sequence: CASSLAQGQVRGPLHF. As DNA, the CDR3 is TGCGCCAGCAGCTTGGCCCAGGGACAGGTTAGGGGACCCCTCCACTTT.

The chain joins TRBV7-2 to TRBJ1-5; D gene ambiguous. Trimming took off 4 bases at V and 9 bases at J, with 13 bases between the two ends. The CDR3 has 13 amino acids. In germline, CDR1 is SGHTA, CDR2 FQGNSA. In nucleotides, the CDR3 is TGTGCCAGCAGCTCCACTGACATGATGCCCCAGCATTTT. It codes for CASSSTDMMPQHF.

In its sample, this clone was seen a few times. V usage is TRBV6-5 and J usage is TRBJ1-3, with 7 bases matching TRBD1. Germline V gene sequence: CDR1 MNHEY, CDR2 SVGAGI. Germline trimming cut 2 bases from V and 2 bases from J; bases unmatched to any gene: 6. The CDR3 is 16 residues long. The CDR3 here is CASSYRQGLTGNTIYF. The CDR3 DNA sequence: TGTGCCAGCAGTTACCGACAGGGCTTAACTGGAAACACCATATATTTT.

The DNA for the CDR3 is TGCAGTGCTACCCATAACACTGAAGCTTTCTTT. Its translation: CSATHNTEAFF. The chain links TRBV20-1 to TRBJ1-1; D unclear. The CDR3 length is 11 residues. Germline-derived CDR1 and CDR2 are DFQATT and SNEGSKA (reference sequence). The germline V and J ends were trimmed by 4 bases and 2 bases, with 5 bases remaining between them.

This clone occurred a few times. The chain joins TRBV9 to TRBJ2-1, with a weak D call TRBD2 (6 bases). The germline V and J ends were trimmed by 1 base and 7 bases, with 24 bases remaining between them. Germline CDR1 is SGDLS and CDR2 is YYNGEE. The CDR3 has 18 residues. CDR3 sequence: CASSVKASVSTGWNEQFF. The CDR3 DNA reads TGTGCCAGCAGCGTAAAGGCTAGCGTATCAACGGGCTGGAATGAGCAGTTCTTC.

This chain joins TRBV5-1 and TRBJ1-2; 7 nucleotides align to TRBD1. Germline V gene lookup returns CDR1 SGHRS and CDR2 YFSETQ. This CDR3 region has 14 residues. With 3 bases clipped from V and 2 bases from J, the junction kept 4 bases outside the gene matches. CDR3 amino acids: CASSSGTDNYGYTF. The CDR3 nucleotides are TGCGCCAGCAGCTCCGGGACAGACAACTATGGCTACACCTTC. Based on the CDR3 plus reference TRBV5-1 and TRBJ1-2, the full variable domain is KAGVTQTPRYLIKTRGQQVTLSCSPISGHRSVSWYQQTPGQGLQFLFEYFSETQRNKGNFPGRFSGRQFSNSRSEMNVSTLELGDSALYLCASSSGTDNYGYTFGSGTRLTVV.

V is TRBV2 and J is TRBJ2-3, with TRBD2 identical over 10 bases. This CDR3 has 18 amino acids. Germline trimming cut 5 bases from V and 1 base from J; bases unmatched to any gene: 12. Germline CDR1 reads SNHLY; CDR2 reads FYNNEI. CDR3 in amino acids: CASSPQPLAGVGTDTQYF. The CDR3 region has the DNA TGTGCCAGCAGTCCCCAACCCCTAGCGGGGGTGGGCACAGATACGCAGTATTTT.